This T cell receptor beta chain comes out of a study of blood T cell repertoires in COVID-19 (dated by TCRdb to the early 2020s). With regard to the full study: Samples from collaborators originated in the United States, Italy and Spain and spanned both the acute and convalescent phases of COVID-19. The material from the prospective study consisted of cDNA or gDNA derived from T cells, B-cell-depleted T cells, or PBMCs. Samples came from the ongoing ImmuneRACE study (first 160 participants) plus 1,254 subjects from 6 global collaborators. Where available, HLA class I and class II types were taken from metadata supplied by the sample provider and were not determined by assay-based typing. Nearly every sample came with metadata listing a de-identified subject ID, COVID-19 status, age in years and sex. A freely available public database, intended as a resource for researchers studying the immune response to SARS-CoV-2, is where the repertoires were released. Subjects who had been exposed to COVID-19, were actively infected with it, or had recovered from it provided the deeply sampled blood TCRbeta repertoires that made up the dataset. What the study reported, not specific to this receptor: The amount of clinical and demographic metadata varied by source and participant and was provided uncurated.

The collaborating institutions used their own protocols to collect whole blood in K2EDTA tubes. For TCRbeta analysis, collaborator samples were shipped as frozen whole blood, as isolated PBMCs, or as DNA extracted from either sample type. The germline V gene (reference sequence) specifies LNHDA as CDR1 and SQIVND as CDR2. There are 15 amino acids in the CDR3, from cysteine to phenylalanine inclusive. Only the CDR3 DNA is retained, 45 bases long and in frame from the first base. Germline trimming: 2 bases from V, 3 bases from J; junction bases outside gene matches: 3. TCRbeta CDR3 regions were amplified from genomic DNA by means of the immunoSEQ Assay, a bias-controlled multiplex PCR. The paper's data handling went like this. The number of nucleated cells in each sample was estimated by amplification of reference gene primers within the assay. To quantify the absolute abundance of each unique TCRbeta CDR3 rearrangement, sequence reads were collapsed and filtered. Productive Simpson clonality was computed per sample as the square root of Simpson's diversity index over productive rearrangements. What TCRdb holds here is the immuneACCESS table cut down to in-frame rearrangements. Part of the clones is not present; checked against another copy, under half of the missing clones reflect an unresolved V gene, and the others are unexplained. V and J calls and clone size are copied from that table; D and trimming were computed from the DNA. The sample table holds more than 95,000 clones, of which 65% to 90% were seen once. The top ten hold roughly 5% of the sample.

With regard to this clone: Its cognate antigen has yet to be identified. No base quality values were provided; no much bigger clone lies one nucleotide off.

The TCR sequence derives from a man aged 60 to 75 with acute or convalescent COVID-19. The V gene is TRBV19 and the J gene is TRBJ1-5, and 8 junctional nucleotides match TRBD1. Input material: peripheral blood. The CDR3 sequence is CASSINRGYNQPQHF. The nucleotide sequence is TGTGCCAGTAGTATAAACAGGGGGTACAATCAGCCCCAGCATTTT.